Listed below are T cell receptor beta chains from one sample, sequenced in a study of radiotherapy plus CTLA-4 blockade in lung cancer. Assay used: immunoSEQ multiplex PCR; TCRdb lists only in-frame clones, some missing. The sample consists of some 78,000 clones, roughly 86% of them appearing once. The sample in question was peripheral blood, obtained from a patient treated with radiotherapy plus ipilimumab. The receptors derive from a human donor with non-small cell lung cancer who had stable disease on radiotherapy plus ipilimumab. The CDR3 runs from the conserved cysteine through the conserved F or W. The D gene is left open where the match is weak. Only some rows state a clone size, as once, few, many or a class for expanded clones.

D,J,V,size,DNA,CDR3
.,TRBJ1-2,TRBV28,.,TGTGCCAGCACTTATCCCGGCGCTAACTATGGCTACACCTTC,CASTYPGANYGYTF
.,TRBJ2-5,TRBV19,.,TGTGCCAGTAGTATCGGGCATCCTCCCCAAGAGACCCAGTACTTC,CASSIGHPPQETQYF
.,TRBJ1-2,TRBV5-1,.,TGCGCCAGCAGCTTGGGGGACGTAGGACTAACCTATGGCTACACCTTC,CASSLGDVGLTYGYTF
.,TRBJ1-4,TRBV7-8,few,TGTGCCAGCAGCCCCGGACAGAACAATGAAAAACTGTTTTTT,CASSPGQNNEKLFF
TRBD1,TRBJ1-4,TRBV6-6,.,TGTGCCAGCAGTAACCGACGACAGGGGGCGCGAGAAAAACTGTTTTTT,CASSNRRQGAREKLFF
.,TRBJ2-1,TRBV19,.,TGTGCCAGTAGTATAGGACGGGGAGGTCCCTCGCCGGAGCAGTTCTTC,CASSIGRGGPSPEQFF
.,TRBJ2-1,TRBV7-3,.,TGTGCCAGCAGCAGCCACGGGACTTACAAGGGGGATGAGCAGTTCTTC,CASSSHGTYKGDEQFF
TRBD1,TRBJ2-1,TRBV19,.,TGTGCCACCAGACAGGGGGCTTGGAATGAGCAGTTCTTC,CATRQGAWNEQFF
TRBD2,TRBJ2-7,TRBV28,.,TGTGCCAGCAGTTTTGGGGGGAGGGGCTCCTACGAGCAGTACTTC,CASSFGGRGSYEQYF
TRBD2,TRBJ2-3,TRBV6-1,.,TGTGCCAGCAGTGCAACAGCGGGGGGGCCGAGGGCAGATACGCAGTATTTT,CASSATAGGPRADTQYF
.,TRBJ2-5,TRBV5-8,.,TGTGCCAGCAGCCGCCAAGTCCAAGAGACCCAGTACTTC,CASSRQVQETQYF
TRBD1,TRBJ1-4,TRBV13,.,TGTGCCAGCAGCTCTCAGACAGGGATTGAAAAACTGTTTTTT,CASSSQTGIEKLFF
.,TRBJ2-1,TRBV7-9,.,TGTGCCAGCAGCGCAATCGCTCGCGCAACGGATCAGTTCTTC,CASSAIARATDQFF
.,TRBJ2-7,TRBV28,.,TGTGCCAGCACCGCCAGCTCCTACGAGCAGTACTTC,CASTASSYEQYF
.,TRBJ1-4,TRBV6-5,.,TGTGCCAGCAGTTACACGACAGGCACAAATGAAAAACTGTTTTTT,CASSYTTGTNEKLFF
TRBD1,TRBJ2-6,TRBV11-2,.,TGTGCCAGCAGCTCCGGGACAGGGGGAGCCAACGTCCTGACTTTC,CASSSGTGGANVLTF
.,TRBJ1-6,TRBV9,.,TGTGCCAGCAGCGACCGGGACCGTGGAAATTCACCCCTCCACTTT,CASSDRDRGNSPLHF
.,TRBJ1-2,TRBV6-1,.,TGTGCCAGCAGACTGAGTAACTATGGCTACACCTTC,CASRLSNYGYTF
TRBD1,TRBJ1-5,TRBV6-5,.,TGTGCCAGCAGCCCCCAGGGGGCGGGGGGGTGGCCCCAGCATTTT,CASSPQGAGGWPQHF
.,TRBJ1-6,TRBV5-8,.,TGTGCCAGCAGCCCCGGGACACGCAATTCACCCCTCCACTTT,CASSPGTRNSPLHF
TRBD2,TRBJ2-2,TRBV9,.,TGTGCCAGCAGCTCAAGTACCGGGGGGTGGACGAACACCGGGGAGCTGTTTTTT,CASSSSTGGWTNTGELFF
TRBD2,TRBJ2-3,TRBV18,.,TGTGCCAGCTCACCACCGGCGGGGGGTCCGGATACGCAGTATTTT,CASSPPAGGPDTQYF
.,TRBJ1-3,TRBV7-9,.,TGTGCCAGCCCAAAGGAAGGTTCCGGAAACACCATATATTTT,CASPKEGSGNTIYF
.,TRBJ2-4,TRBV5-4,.,TGTGCCAGCACCTCCGGGGGCCTAGCCAAAAACATTCAGTACTTC,CASTSGGLAKNIQYF
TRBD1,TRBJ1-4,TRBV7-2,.,TGTGCCAGCAGCCCACAGGGGACTAATGAAAAACTGTTTTTT,CASSPQGTNEKLFF
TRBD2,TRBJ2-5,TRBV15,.,TGTGCCACCAAAGGGGAGGGACGGGTAGGCGAGACCCAGTACTTC,CATKGEGRVGETQYF
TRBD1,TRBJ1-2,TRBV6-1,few,TGTGCCAGCAGAATCCAACAGGGGTTGGGGGGCTACACCTTC,CASRIQQGLGGYTF
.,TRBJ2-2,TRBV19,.,TGTGCCAGTCTTCCTCCGGGAATCGGGGAGCTGTTTTTT,CASLPPGIGELFF
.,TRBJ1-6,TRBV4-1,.,TGCGCCAGCAGCCAGGGTCAGGGGCAAAATTCACCCCTCCACTTT,CASSQGQGQNSPLHF
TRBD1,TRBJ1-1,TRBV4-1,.,TGCGCCAGCAGCCAAGATAGGACAGGGGTGGCCCCTGAAGCTTTCTTT,CASSQDRTGVAPEAFF
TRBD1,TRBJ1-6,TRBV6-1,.,TGTGCCAGCAGTGACACCAGGGGGAATTCACCCCTCCACTTT,CASSDTRGNSPLHF
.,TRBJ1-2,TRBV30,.,TGTGCCTGGAGGTGGGGGGGCGCTGGCTACACCTTC,CAWRWGGAGYTF
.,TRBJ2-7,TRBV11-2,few,TGTGCCAGCAGCAAACAACGGGGGTACGAGCAGTACTTC,CASSKQRGYEQYF
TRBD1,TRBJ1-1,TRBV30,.,TGTGCCTGGAGAGAAACGAGGGGGCCACCCCACACTGAAGCTTTCTTT,CAWRETRGPPHTEAFF
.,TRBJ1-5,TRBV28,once,TGTGCCAGCAGTTCAGGGGTCAATCAGCCCCAGCATTTT,CASSSGVNQPQHF
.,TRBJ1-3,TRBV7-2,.,TGTGCCAGCAGCTTAGGTGACGGCCAGGAATTT,CASSLGDGQEF
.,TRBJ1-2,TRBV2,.,TGTGCCAGCAGTCTAGAACAGGGTAACTATGGCTACACCTTC,CASSLEQGNYGYTF
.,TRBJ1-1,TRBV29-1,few,TGCAGCGCAGCCGTCGGCAGCGCTGAAGCTTTCTTT,CSAAVGSAEAFF
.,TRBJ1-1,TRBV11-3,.,TGTGCCAGCAGCTCTAATCCCTGGGAAACGAACACTGAAGCTTTCTTT,CASSSNPWETNTEAFF
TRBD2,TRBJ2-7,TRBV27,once,TGTGCCAGCAGTGGAGCGGGAGGTAACTCCTACGAGCAGTACTTC,CASSGAGGNSYEQYF
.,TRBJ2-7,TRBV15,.,TGTGCCACCAGCAGAGGGGGGGCGAGCTCCTACGAGCAGTACTTC,CATSRGGASSYEQYF
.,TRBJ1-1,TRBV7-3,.,TGTGCCAGCAGCTTAGGGACATTGATGAACACTGAAGCTTTCTTT,CASSLGTLMNTEAFF
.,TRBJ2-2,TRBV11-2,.,TGTGCCAGCAGCTTCCGGGTGGGAGGCAACACCGGGGAGCTGTTTTTT,CASSFRVGGNTGELFF
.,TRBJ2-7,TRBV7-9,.,TGTGCCAGCAGCTTATCGGGGGTCTACGAGCAGTACTTC,CASSLSGVYEQYF
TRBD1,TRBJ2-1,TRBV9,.,TGTGCCAGCAGCGTTCGACAGGGGAGTCTGAATGAGCAGTTCTTC,CASSVRQGSLNEQFF
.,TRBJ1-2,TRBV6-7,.,TGTGCCAGCAGTTACTCGACAGTCAGGGTGGACTATGGCTACACCTTC,CASSYSTVRVDYGYTF
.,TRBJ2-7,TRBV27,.,TGTGCCAGCAGTTTAGCTAGGCGCGGCCTAGCGTTTAGCTCCTACGAGCAGTACTTC,CASSLARRGLAFSSYEQYF
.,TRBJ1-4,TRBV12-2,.,TGTGCAAGTCGCTTAAGGTCCCCCCGTCGCGAAAAACTGTTTTTT,CASRLRSPRREKLFF
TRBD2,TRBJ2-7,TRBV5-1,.,TGCGCCAGCAGCTTGGCCGGGACTAGTAACGAGCAGTACTTC,CASSLAGTSNEQYF
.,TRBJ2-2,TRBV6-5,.,TGTGCCAGCAGTTACAGGGGGGTCACCGGGGAGCTGTTTTTT,CASSYRGVTGELFF
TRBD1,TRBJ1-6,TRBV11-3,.,TGTGCCAGCAGCACGGGACAGAATTCACCCCTCCACTTT,CASSTGQNSPLHF
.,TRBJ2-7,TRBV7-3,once,TGTGCCAGCAGCTTCAGGGCGGAAGAGCAGTACTTC,CASSFRAEEQYF